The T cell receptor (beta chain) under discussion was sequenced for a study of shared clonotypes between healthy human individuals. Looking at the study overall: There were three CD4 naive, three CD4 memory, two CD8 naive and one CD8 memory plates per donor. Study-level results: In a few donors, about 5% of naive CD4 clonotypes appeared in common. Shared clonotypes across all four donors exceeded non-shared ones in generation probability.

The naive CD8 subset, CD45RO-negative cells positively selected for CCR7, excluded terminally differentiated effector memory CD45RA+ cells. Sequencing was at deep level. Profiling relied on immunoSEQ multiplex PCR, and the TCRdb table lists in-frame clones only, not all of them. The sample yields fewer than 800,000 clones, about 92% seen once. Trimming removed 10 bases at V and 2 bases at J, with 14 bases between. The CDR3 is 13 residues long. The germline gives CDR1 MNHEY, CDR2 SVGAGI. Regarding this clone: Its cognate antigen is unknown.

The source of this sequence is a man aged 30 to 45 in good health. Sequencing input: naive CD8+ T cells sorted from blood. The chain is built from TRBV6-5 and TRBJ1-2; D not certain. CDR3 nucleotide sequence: TGTGCCACTGCGGACCCAGCAAACTATGGCTACACCTTC. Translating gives CATADPANYGYTF.